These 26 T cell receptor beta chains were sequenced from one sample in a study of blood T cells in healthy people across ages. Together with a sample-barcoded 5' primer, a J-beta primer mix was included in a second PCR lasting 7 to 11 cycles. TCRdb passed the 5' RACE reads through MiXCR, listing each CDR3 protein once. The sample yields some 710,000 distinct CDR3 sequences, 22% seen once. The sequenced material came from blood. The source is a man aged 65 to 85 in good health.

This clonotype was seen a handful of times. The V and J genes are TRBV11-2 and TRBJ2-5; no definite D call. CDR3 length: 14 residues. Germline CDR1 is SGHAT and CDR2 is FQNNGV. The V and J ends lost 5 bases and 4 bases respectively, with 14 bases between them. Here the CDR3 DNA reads TGTGCCAGCAGCCCCACGAGGCGTACAGAGACCCAGTACTTC. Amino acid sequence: CASSPTRRTETQYF.

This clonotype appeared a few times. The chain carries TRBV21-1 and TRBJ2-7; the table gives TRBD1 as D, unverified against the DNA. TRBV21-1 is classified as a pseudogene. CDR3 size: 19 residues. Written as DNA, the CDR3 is TGTGCCAGCAGCAAAGGGCCGACAGGGGGCTTCCCAAGCTCCTACGAGCAGTACGTC. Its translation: CASSKGPTGGFPSSYEQYV.

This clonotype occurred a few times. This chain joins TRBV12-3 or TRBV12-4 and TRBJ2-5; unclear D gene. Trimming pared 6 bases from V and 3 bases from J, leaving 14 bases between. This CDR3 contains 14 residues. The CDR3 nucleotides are TGTGCCAGCAGGGGAAAAGACGGTAAAGAGACCCAGTACTTC. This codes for CASRGKDGKETQYF.

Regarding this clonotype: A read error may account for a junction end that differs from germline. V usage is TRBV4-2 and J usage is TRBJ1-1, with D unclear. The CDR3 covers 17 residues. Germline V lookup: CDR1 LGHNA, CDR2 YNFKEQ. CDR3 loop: CASSQEWSSEGISEAFF. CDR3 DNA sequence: TGTGCCAGCAGCCAAGAATGGTCATCGGAAGGAATATCTGAAGCCTTCTTT.

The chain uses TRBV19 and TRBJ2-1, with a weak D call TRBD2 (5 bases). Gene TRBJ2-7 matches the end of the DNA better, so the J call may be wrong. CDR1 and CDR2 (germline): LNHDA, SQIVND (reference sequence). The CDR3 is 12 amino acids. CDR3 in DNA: TGTGCCTCCGACGGAGGTTCCTACGAGCAGTACTTC. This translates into CASDGGSYEQYF.

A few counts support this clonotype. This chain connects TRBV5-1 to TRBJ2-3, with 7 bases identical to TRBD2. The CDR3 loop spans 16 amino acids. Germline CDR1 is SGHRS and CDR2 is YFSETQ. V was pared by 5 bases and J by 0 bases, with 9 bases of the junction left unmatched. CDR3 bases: TGCGCCAGCAGTACACGGGAGGTGAAGAGCACAGATACGCAGTATTTT. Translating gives CASSTREVKSTDTQYF. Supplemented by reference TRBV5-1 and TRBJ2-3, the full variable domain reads KAGVTQTPRYLIKTRGQQVTLSCSPISGHRSVSWYQQTPGQGLQFLFEYFSETQRNKGNFPGRFSGRQFSNSRSEMNVSTLELGDSALYLCASSTREVKSTDTQYFGPGTRLTVL.

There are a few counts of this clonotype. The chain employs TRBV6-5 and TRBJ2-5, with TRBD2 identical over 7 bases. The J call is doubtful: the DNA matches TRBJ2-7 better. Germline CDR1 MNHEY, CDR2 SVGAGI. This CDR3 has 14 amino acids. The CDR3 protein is CASSYSAGAYEQYV. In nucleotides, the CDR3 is TGTGCCAGCAGTTATTCCGCGGGGGCCTACGAGCAGTACGTC.

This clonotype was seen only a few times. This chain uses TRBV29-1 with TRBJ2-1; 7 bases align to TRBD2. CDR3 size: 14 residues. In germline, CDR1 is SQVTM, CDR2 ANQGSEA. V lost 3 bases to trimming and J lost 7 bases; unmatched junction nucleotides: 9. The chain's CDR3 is CSVEGGSPLNEQFF. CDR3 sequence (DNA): TGCAGCGTTGAGGGCGGGAGTCCTTTGAATGAGCAGTTCTTC.

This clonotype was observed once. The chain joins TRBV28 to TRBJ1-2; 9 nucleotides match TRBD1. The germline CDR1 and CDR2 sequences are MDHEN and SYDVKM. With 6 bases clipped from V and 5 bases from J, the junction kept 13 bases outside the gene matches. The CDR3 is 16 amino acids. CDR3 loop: CASSPGQGRVWYGYTF. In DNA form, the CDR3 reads TGTGCCAGCAGCCCGGGACAGGGAAGGGTCTGGTATGGCTACACCTTC.

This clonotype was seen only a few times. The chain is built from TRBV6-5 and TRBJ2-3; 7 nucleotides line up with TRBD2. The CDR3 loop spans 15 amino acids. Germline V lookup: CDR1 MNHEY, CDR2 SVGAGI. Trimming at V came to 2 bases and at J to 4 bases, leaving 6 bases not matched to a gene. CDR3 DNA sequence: TGTGCCAGCAGTTACGCCGGGACTATTTCAGATACGCAGTATTTT. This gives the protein CASSYAGTISDTQYF.

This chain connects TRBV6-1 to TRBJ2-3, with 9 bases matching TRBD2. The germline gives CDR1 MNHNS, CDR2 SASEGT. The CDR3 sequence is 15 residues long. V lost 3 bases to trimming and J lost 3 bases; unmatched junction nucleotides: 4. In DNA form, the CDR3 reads TGTGCCAGCAGTGATAGCGGGAGTTCGACAGATACGCAGTATTTT. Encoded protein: CASSDSGSSTDTQYF.

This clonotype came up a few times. CDR3 protein: CSVEVLGDVTNYGYTF. The DNA of the CDR3 is TGCAGCGTTGAAGTATTAGGGGACGTCACTAACTATGGCTACACCTTC. V usage is TRBV29-1 and J usage is TRBJ1-2, with D possibly being TRBD1 (5 bases). V dropped 1 base and J dropped 0 bases, with 15 bases sitting between them. Germline loops: CDR1 SQVTM, CDR2 ANQGSEA. This CDR3 has 16 amino acids.

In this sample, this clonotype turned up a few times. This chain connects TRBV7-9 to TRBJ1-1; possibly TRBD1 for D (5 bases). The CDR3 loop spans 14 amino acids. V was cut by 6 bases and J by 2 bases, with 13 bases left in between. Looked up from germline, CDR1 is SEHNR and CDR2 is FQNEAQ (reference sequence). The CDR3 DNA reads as TGTGCCAGCAGAACCGGGACCTCAAACACTGAAGCTTTCTTT. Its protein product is CASRTGTSNTEAFF.

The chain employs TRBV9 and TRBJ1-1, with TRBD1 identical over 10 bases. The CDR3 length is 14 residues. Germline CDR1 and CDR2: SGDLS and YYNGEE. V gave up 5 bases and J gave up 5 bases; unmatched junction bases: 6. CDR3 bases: TGTGCCAGCAGATTGGGACAGGGGAATACTGAAGCTTTCTTT. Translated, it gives CASRLGQGNTEAFF.

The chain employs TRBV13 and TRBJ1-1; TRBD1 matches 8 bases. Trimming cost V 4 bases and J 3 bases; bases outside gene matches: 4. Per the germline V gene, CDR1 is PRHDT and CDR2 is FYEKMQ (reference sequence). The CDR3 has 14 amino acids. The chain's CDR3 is CASSYRTGHTEAFF. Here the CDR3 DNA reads TGTGCCAGCAGCTATCGGACAGGGCACACTGAAGCTTTCTTT.

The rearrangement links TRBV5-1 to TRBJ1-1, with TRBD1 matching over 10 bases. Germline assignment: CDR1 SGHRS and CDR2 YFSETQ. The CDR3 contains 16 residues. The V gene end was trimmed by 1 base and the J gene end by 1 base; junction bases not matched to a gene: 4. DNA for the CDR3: TGCGCCAGCAGCTTGTCGACAGGGGGCTGGAACACTGAAGCTTTCTTT. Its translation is CASSLSTGGWNTEAFF.

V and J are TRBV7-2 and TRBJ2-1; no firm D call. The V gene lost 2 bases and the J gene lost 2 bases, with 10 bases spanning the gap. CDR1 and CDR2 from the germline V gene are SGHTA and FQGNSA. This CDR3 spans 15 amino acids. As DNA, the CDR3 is TGTGCCAGCAGCTTAACCCAGCCCACCTACAATGAGCAGTTCTTC. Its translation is CASSLTQPTYNEQFF.

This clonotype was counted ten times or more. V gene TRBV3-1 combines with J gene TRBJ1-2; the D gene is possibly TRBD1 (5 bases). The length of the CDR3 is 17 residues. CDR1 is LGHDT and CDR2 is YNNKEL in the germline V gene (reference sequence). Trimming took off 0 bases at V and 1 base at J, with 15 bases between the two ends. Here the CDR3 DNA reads TGTGCCAGCAGCCAAGAATTCCAGGGCGGGTTTAACTATGGCTACACCTTC. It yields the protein CASSQEFQGGFNYGYTF. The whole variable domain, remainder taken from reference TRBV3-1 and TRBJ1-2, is DTAVSQTPKYLVTQMGNDKSIKCEQNLGHDTMYWYKQDSKKFLKIMFSYNNKELIINETVPNRFSPKSPDKAHLNLHINSLELGDSAVYFCASSQEFQGGFNYGYTFGSGTRLTVV.

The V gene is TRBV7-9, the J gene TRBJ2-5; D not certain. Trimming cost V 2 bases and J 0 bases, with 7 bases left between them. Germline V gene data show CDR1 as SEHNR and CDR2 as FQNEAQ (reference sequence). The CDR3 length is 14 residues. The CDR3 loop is CASSLMLNQETQYF. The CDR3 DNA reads TGTGCCAGCAGCTTAATGCTCAACCAAGAGACCCAGTACTTC.

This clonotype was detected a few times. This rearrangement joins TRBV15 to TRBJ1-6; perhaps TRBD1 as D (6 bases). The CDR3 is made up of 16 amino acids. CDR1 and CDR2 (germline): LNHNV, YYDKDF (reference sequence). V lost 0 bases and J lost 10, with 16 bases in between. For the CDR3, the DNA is TGTGCCACCAGCAGAGATCCCAGGGGCTCAGGGTCACCCCTCCACTTT. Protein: CATSRDPRGSGSPLHF.

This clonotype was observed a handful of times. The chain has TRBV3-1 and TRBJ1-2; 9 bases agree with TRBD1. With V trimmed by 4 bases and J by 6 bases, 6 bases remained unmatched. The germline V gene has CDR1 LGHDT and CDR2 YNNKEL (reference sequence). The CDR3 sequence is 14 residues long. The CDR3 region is CASSPGTGFDGYTF. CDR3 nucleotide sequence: TGTGCCAGCAGCCCCGGGACAGGGTTCGATGGCTACACCTTC. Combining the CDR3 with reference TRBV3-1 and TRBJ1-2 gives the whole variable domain DTAVSQTPKYLVTQMGNDKSIKCEQNLGHDTMYWYKQDSKKFLKIMFSYNNKELIINETVPNRFSPKSPDKAHLNLHINSLELGDSAVYFCASSPGTGFDGYTFGSGTRLTVV.

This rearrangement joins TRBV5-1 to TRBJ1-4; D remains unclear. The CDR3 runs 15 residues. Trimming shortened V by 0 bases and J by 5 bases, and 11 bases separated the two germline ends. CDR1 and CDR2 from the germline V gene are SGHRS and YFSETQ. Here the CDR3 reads CASSLGAAGNEKLFF. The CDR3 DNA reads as TGCGCCAGCAGCTTGGGCGCGGCGGGAAATGAAAAACTGTTTTTT.

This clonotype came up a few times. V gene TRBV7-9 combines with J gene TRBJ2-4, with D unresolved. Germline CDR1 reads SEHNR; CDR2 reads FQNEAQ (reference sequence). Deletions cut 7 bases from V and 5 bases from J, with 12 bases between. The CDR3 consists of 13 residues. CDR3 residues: CASTLSWENIQYF. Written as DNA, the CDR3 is TGTGCCAGCACCCTCTCGTGGGAAAACATTCAGTACTTC.

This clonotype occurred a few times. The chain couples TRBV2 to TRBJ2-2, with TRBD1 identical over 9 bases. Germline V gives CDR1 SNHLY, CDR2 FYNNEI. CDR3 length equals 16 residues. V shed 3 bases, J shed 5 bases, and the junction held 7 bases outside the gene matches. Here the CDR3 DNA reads TGTGCCAGCAGTGATGGACAGGGGTCGTTTACCGGGGAGCTGTTTTTT. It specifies CASSDGQGSFTGELFF.

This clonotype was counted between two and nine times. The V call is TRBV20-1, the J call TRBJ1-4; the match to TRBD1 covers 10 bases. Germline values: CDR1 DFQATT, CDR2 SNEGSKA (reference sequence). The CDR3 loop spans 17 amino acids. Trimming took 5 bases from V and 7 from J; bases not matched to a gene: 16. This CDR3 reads CSAFPGQGRPSGEKLFF. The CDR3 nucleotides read TGCAGTGCTTTCCCGGGACAGGGGCGGCCTAGCGGTGAAAAACTGTTTTTT.

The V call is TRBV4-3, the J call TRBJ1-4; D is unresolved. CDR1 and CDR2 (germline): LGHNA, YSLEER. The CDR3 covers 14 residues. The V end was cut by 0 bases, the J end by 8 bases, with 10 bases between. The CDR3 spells CASSQENRREKLFF. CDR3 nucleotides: TGCGCCAGCAGCCAAGAGAACCGTCGGGAAAAACTGTTTTTT.